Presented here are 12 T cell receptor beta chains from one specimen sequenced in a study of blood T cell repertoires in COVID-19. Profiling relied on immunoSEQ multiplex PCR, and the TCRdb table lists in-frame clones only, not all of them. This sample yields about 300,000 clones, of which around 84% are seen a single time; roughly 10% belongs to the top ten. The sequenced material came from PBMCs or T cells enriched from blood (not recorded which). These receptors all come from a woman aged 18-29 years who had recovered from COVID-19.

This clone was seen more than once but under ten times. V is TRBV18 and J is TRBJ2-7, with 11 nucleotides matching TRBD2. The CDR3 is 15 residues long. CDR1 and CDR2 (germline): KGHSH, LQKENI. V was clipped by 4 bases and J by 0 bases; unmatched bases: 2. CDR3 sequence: CASSLGTSGSYEQYF. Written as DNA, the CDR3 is TGTGCCAGCTCACTGGGGACTAGCGGCTCCTACGAGCAGTACTTC.

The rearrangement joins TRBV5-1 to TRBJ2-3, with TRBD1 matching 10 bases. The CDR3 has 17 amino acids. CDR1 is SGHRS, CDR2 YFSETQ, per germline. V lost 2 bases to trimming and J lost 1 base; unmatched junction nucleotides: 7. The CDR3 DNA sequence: TGCGCCAGCAGCTTTACGACAGGGGGCTTGGGCACAGATACGCAGTATTTT. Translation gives CASSFTTGGLGTDTQYF.

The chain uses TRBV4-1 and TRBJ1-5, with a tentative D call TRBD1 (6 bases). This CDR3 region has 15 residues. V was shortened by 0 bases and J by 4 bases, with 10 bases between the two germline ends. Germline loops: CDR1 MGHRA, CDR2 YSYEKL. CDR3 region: CASSQDSQGNQPQHF. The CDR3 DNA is TGCGCCAGCAGCCAAGATTCCCAGGGGAATCAGCCCCAGCATTTT.

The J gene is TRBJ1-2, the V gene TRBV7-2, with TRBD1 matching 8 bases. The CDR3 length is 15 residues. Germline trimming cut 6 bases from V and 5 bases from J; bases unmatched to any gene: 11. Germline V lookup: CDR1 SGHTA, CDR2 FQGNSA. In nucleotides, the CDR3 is TGTGCCAGCAGTCTCCTGGACAGGGCTCGGTATGGCTACACCTTC. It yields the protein CASSLLDRARYGYTF.

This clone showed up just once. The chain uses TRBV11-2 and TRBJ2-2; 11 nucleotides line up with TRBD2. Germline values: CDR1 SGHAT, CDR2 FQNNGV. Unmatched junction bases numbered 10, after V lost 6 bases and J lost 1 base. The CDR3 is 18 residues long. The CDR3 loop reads CASRPVRLAGQNTGELFF. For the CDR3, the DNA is TGTGCCAGCAGACCAGTCAGACTAGCGGGACAGAACACCGGGGAGCTGTTTTTT.

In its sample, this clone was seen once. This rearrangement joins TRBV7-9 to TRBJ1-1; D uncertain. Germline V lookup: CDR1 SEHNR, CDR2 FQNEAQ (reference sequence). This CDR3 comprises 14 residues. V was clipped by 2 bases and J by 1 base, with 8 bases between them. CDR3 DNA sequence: TGTGCCAGCAGCTTAAAAACATCGAACACTGAAGCTTTCTTT. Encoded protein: CASSLKTSNTEAFF.

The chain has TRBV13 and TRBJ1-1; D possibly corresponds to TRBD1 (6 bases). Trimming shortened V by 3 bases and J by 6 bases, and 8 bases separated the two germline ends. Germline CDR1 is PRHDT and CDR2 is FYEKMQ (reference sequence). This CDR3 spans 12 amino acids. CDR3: CASSFRTAEAFF. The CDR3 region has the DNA TGTGCCAGCAGCTTCAGGACAGCTGAAGCTTTCTTT.

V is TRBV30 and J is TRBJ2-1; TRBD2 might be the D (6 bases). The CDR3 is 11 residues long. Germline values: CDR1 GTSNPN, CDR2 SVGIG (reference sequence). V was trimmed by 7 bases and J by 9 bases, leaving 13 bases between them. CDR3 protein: CALLVGGEQFF. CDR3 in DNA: TGTGCCTTACTAGTCGGGGGTGAGCAGTTCTTC.

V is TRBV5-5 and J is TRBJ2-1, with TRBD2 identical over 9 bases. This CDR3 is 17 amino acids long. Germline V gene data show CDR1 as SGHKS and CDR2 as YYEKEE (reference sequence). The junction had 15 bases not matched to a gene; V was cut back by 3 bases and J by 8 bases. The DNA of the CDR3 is TGTGCCAGCAGCTACTCCCCCCGGGCGGGAGGGGCGTATGAGCAGTTCTTC. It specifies CASSYSPRAGGAYEQFF.

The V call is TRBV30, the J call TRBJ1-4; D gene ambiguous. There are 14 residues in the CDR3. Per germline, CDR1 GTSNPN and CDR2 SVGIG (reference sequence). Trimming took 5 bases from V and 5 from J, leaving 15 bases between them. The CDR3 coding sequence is TGTGCCTGGGGACGGAGCACCCTCAATGAAAAACTGTTTTTT. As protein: CAWGRSTLNEKLFF.

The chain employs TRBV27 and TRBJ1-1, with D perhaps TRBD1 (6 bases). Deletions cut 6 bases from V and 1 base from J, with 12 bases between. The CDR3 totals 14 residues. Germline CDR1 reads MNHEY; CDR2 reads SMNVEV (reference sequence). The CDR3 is CASSQMDRNTEAFF. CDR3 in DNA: TGTGCCAGCAGCCAGATGGACAGGAACACTGAAGCTTTCTTT.

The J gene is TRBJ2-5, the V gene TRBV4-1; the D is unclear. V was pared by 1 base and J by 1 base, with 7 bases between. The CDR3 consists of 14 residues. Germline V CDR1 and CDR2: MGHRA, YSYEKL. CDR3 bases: TGCGCCAGCAGCCAAGTCAACTTCCAAGAGACCCAGTACTTC. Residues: CASSQVNFQETQYF.